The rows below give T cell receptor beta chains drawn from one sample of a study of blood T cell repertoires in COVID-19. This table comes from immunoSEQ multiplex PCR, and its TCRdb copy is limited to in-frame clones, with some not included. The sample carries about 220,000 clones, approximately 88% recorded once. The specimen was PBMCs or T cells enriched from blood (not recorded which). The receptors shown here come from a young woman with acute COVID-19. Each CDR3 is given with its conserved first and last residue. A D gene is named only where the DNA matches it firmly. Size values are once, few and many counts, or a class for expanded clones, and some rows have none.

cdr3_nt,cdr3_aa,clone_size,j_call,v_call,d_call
TGTGCCAGCAGACGGACAGCTAGCAATCAGCCCCAGCATTTT,CASRRTASNQPQHF,-,TRBJ1-5,TRBV27,-
TGTGCCAGCAGCTTATCAGGGTCGTACGGAAACACCATATATTTT,CASSLSGSYGNTIYF,-,TRBJ1-3,TRBV5-8,-
TGCGCCAGCAGCCGGGACAGAGGAGGCTATGGCTACACCTTC,CASSRDRGGYGYTF,few,TRBJ1-2,TRBV10-1,TRBD1
TGCGCCAGCAGCTTGGGTTCAGGGCGGAACACTGAAGCTTTCTTT,CASSLGSGRNTEAFF,-,TRBJ1-1,TRBV5-1,-
TGTGCCATCAGCGAACCGGGGTTTAATCAGCCCCAGCATTTT,CAISEPGFNQPQHF,-,TRBJ1-5,TRBV10-3,-
TGTGCCAGCAGCTTAGAGTTAACGGGGGGGAACAATGAGCAGTTCTTC,CASSLELTGGNNEQFF,-,TRBJ2-1,TRBV7-6,TRBD2
TGTGCCAGCAGAATGGGGGGGCAGGATGGCTACACCTTC,CASRMGGQDGYTF,-,TRBJ1-2,TRBV7-2,-
TGTGCCAGCAGCTCCATAGCGGGGGGGACTACCACAGATACGCAGTATTTT,CASSSIAGGTTTDTQYF,-,TRBJ2-3,TRBV7-2,TRBD2
TGTGCCAGCAGTGGTCGGGGGGACACTGAAGCTTTCTTT,CASSGRGDTEAFF,-,TRBJ1-1,TRBV2,-
TGTGCCATCGTATTATCCGGGGACATTCAGTACTTC,CAIVLSGDIQYF,-,TRBJ2-4,TRBV6-5,-
TGTGCCACCAGTGATCCCCGGACAGGGGACAAGCAGACCCAGTACTTC,CATSDPRTGDKQTQYF,-,TRBJ2-5,TRBV24-1,TRBD1
TGTGCCACGAGACAGGGGGCTGTCCAAGAGACCCAGTACTTC,CATRQGAVQETQYF,-,TRBJ2-5,TRBV10-3,TRBD1
TGCGCCAGCAGCCCCTCAGTTCGACAGCCGGACACCGGGGAGCTGTTTTTT,CASSPSVRQPDTGELFF,few,TRBJ2-2,TRBV5-1,-
TGTGCCAGCAGCATCATGACACCGGCCGATGGCTACACCTTC,CASSIMTPADGYTF,-,TRBJ1-2,TRBV7-8,-
TGTGCCAGTAGCCCTCGGGGGGGAAGTTTGAAGGGACAGCCCCAGCATTTT,CASSPRGGSLKGQPQHF,-,TRBJ1-5,TRBV19,-
TGCGCCAGCAGCCAAGATTTCGGACAGGTCACCGGGGAGCTGTTTTTT,CASSQDFGQVTGELFF,-,TRBJ2-2,TRBV4-3,TRBD1
TGTGCCAGCAGCCAAGTGAGGAGAAACACCATATATTTT,CASSQVRRNTIYF,-,TRBJ1-3,TRBV3-1/TRBV3-2,-
TGTGCCAGCAGTCCCGGGGGGGCAGACACCTACGAGCAGTACTTC,CASSPGGADTYEQYF,-,TRBJ2-7,TRBV6-4,TRBD2
TGTGCCAGCAGCTTAGCCAACTACGAGCAGTACTTC,CASSLANYEQYF,-,TRBJ2-7,TRBV11-2,-
TGTGCCACCTCGGGAAGGGCCGAGAACACCGGGGAGCTGTTTTTT,CATSGRAENTGELFF,-,TRBJ2-2,TRBV7-9,-
TGTGCCAGCAGTGGGTCGCTTGCGCCTCATCAGCCCCAGCATTTT,CASSGSLAPHQPQHF,few,TRBJ1-5,TRBV2,-
TGTGCCACCAGCAAATCAGGAGGGGACACTGAAGCTTTCTTT,CATSKSGGDTEAFF,-,TRBJ1-1,TRBV15,-
TGTGCCAGTAGTAGGGGACAGGATCTACAGCCCCAGCATTTT,CASSRGQDLQPQHF,-,TRBJ1-5,TRBV19,TRBD1
TGTGCCAGTAGTATGGGGTCCCCAGGGGACACTGAAGCTTTCTTT,CASSMGSPGDTEAFF,-,TRBJ1-1,TRBV19,-
TGCGCCAGCAGCTTGGGACAGGGCCGAGAGGAGACCCAGTACTTC,CASSLGQGREETQYF,-,TRBJ2-5,TRBV5-1,TRBD1
TGCGCCAGCAGCCAAGAGGGGGACAGTTGGGGCACAGATACGCAGTATTTT,CASSQEGDSWGTDTQYF,-,TRBJ2-3,TRBV4-3,TRBD1
TGTGCCAGCAGCTCGGCGGCTAGCACAGATACGCAGTATTTT,CASSSAASTDTQYF,-,TRBJ2-3,TRBV7-2,-
TGCGCCAGCAGACGGACAGGGGGCTACGAGCAGTACTTC,CASRRTGGYEQYF,-,TRBJ2-7,TRBV10-2,TRBD1
TGTGCCAGCAGCCTGACAGGGGTTACCACTGAAGCTTTCTTT,CASSLTGVTTEAFF,-,TRBJ1-1,TRBV6-5,TRBD1
TGTGCCAGCAGCTTAGTACCAGCGGGCGAGACCGGGGAGCTGTTTTTT,CASSLVPAGETGELFF,-,TRBJ2-2,TRBV7-2,-
TGTGCCAGAAGACTTAGGGACAGGGGGCAGGTCGGGGAGCTGTTTTTT,CARRLRDRGQVGELFF,-,TRBJ2-2,TRBV7-5,-
TGTGCCAGCAGCCAAGCTAGCGGGGCGTACGAGCAGTACTTC,CASSQASGAYEQYF,-,TRBJ2-7,TRBV3-1/TRBV3-2,TRBD2
TGTGCCAGCAGTTACGGGCGGGCCACGAACACTGAAGCTTTCTTT,CASSYGRATNTEAFF,-,TRBJ1-1,TRBV6-6,-
TGTGCCAGCAGCGTGGAGGGAGGGAGGGGCTACACCTTC,CASSVEGGRGYTF,-,TRBJ1-2,TRBV9,-
TGCGCCAGCAGCCAACCGACGGGGTATTGGTATGGCTACACCTTC,CASSQPTGYWYGYTF,-,TRBJ1-2,TRBV4-1,-
TGTGCCAGTAGTATATCCGGGACAGCTAACTATGGCTACACCTTC,CASSISGTANYGYTF,once,TRBJ1-2,TRBV19,TRBD1
TGCGCCAGCAGCATTTCCGGGACAGGGACTGAAAAACTGTTTTTT,CASSISGTGTEKLFF,-,TRBJ1-4,TRBV5-1,TRBD1